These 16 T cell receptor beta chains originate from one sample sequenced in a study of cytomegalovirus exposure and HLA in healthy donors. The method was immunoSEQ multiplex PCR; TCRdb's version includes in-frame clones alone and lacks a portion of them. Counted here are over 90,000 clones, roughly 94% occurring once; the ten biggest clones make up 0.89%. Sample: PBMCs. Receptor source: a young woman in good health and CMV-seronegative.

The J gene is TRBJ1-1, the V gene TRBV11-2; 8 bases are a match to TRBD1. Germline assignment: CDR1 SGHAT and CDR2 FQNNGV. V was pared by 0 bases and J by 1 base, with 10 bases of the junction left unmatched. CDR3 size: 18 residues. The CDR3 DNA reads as TGTGCCAGCAGCTTAGAAGGGTTTTGGGGACAGGAGAACACTGAAGCTTTCTTT. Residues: CASSLEGFWGQENTEAFF.

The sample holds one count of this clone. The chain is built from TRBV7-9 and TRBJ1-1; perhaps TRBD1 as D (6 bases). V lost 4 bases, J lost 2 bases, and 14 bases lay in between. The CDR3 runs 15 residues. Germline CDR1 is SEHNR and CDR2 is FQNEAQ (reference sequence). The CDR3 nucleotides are TGTGCCAGCAGCTCACACAGGGATAGTAACACTGAAGCTTTCTTT. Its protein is CASSSHRDSNTEAFF.

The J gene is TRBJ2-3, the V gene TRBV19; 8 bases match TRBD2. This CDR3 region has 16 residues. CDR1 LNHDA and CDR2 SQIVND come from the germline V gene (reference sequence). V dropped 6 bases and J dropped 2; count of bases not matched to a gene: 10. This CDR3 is CASRDWRGANTDTQYF. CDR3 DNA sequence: TGTGCCAGTAGGGACTGGCGGGGGGCTAACACAGATACGCAGTATTTT. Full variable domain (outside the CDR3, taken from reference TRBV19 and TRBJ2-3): DGGITQSPKYLFRKEGQNVTLSCEQNLNHDAMYWYRQDPGQGLRLIYYSQIVNDFQKGDIAEGYSVSREKKESFPLTVTSAQKNPTAFYLCASRDWRGANTDTQYFGPGTRLTVL.

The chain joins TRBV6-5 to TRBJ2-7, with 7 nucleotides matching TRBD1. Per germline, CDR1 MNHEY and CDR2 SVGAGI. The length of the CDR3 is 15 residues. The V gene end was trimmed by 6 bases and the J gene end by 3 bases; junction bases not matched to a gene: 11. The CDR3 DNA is TGTGCCAGCAGAAACAGGGGTTCCCTTGTCTACGAGCAGTACTTC. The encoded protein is CASRNRGSLVYEQYF.

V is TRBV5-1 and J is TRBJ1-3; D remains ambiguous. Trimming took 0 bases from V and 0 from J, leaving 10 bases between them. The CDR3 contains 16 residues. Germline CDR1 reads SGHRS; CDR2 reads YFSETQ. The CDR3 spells CASSLAPGVSGNTIYF. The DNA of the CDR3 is TGCGCCAGCAGCTTGGCCCCCGGGGTCTCTGGAAACACCATATATTTT.

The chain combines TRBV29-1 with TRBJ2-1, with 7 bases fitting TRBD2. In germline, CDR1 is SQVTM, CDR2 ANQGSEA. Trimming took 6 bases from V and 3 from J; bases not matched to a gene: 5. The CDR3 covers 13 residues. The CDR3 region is CSVGGNLYNEQFF. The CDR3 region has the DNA TGCAGCGTCGGGGGGAACCTCTACAATGAGCAGTTCTTC.

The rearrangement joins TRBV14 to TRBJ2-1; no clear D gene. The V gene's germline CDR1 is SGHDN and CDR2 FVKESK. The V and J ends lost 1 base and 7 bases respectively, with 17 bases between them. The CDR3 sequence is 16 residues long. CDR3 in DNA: TGTGCCAGCAGCCAAGGACCCCGGAATGGCGGAAATGAGCAGTTCTTC. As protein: CASSQGPRNGGNEQFF. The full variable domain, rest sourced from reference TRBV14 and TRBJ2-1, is EAGVTQFPSHSVIEKGQTVTLRCDPISGHDNLYWYRRVMGKEIKFLLHFVKESKQDESGMPNNRFLAERTGGTYSTLKVQPAELEDSGVYFCASSQGPRNGGNEQFFGPGTRLTVL.

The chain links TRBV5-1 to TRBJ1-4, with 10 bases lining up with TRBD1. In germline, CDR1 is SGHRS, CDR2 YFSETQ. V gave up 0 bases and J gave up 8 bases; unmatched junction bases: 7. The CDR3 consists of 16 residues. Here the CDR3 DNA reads TGCGCCAGCAGCTTGGCCGTTGGGACAGGGGACGAAAAACTGTTTTTT. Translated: CASSLAVGTGDEKLFF. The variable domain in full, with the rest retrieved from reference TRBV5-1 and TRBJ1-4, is KAGVTQTPRYLIKTRGQQVTLSCSPISGHRSVSWYQQTPGQGLQFLFEYFSETQRNKGNFPGRFSGRQFSNSRSEMNVSTLELGDSALYLCASSLAVGTGDEKLFFGSGTQLSVL.

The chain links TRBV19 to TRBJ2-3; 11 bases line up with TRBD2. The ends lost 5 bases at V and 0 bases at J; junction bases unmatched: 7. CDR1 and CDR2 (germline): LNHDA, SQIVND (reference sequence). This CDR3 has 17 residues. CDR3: CASSSTTSGISTDTQYF. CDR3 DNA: TGTGCCAGTAGTTCAACGACTAGCGGGATCAGCACAGATACGCAGTATTTT.

The CDR3 loop reads CASSVGADTYEQYF. The CDR3 nucleotides are TGTGCCAGCAGCGTAGGCGCGGACACCTACGAGCAGTACTTC. The chain recombines TRBV9 with TRBJ2-7; TRBD1 might be the D (5 bases). CDR1 is SGDLS, CDR2 YYNGEE, per germline. The CDR3 extends over 14 amino acids. V lost 0 bases to trimming and J lost 2 bases, with 9 bases between them.

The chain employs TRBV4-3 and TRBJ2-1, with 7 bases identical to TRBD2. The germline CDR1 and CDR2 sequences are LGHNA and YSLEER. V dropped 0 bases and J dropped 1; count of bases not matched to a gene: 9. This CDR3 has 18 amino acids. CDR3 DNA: TGCGCCAGCAGCCAAGATTCCAGGACTAGGCCTTCCTACAATGAGCAGTTCTTC. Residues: CASSQDSRTRPSYNEQFF.

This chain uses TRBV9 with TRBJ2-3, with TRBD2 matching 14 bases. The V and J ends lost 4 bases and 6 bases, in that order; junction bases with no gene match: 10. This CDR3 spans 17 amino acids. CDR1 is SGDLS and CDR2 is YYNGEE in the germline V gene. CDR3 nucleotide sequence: TGTGCCAGCAGCTCCCCACCGACTAGCGGGGGGGCTGATACGCAGTATTTT. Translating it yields CASSSPPTSGGADTQYF.

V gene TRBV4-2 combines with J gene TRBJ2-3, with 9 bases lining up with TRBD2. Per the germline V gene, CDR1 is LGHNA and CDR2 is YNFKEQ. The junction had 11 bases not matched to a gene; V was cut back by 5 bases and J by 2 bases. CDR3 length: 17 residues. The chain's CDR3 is CASSSLLAGGLTDTQYF. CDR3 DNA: TGTGCCAGCAGCTCCCTACTCGCGGGGGGGCTCACAGATACGCAGTATTTT.

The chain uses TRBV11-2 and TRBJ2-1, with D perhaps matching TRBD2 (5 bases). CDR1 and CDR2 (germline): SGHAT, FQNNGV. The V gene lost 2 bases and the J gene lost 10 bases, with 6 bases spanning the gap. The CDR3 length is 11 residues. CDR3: CASSLSGEQFF. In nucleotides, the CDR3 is TGTGCCAGCAGCTTATCGGGGGAGCAGTTCTTC.

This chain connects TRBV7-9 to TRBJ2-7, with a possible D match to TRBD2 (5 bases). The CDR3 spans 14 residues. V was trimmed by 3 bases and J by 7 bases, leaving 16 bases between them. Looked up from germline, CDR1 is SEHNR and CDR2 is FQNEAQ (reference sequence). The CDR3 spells CASSFRFTGDEQYF. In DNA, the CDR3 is TGTGCCAGCAGCTTTAGATTTACCGGGGATGAGCAGTACTTC.

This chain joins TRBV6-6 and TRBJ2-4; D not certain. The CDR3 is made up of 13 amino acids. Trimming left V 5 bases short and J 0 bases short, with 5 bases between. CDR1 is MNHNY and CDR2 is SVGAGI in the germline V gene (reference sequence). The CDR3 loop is CASSRLAKNIQYF. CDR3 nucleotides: TGTGCCAGCAGTCGACTAGCCAAAAACATTCAGTACTTC.